This entry lists 16 T cell receptor beta chains sequenced from one sample in a study of blood T cell repertoires in COVID-19 (dated by TCRdb to 2018 to 2021). The receptor library was made with the immunoSEQ multiplex PCR assay. The immuneACCESS repertoire file appears here via TCRdb, limited to in-frame rearrangements. These files lack a portion of the clones; in checked studies, under half of the deficit traces to unresolved V genes, and the cause of the others is not known. In this sample the table shows hundreds of thousands of clones, around 82% of which occur a single time. Clones ranked in the top ten supply 3.6% of the sample. The sequenced sample was PBMCs or T cells enriched from blood (not recorded which). The origin of the receptors is a woman aged 40 to 49 who had been exposed to COVID-19.

The CDR3 loop is CASSLVEGANAYGYTF. As DNA, the CDR3 is TGTGCCAGCAGTTTAGTGGAGGGGGCGAATGCTTATGGCTACACCTTC. The rearrangement uses TRBV28 and TRBJ1-2; 7 bases match TRBD1. With V trimmed by 2 bases and J by 5 bases, 11 bases remained unmatched. The CDR3 is made up of 16 amino acids. CDR1 MDHEN and CDR2 SYDVKM come from the germline V gene.

This clone was recorded only once. This chain joins TRBV6-5 and TRBJ1-1, with D unclear. CDR3 length equals 11 residues. Germline values: CDR1 MNHEY, CDR2 SVGAGI. Trimming took 6 bases from V and 6 from J, leaving 8 bases between them. The CDR3 nucleotides are TGTGCCAGCAGGGAGGACGCTGAAGCTTTCTTT. It yields the protein CASREDAEAFF.

The CDR3 spells CASRAGLTNTGELFF. Here the CDR3 DNA reads TGTGCCAGCAGGGCGGGACTAACGAACACCGGGGAGCTGTTTTTT. The chain joins TRBV2 to TRBJ2-2, with 7 positions matching TRBD2. This CDR3 has 15 residues. With V trimmed by 6 bases and J by 0 bases, 4 bases remained unmatched. Germline V CDR1 and CDR2: SNHLY, FYNNEI.

The rearrangement joins TRBV19 to TRBJ2-3; D gene ambiguous. The V and J ends lost 6 bases and 3 bases respectively, with 13 bases between them. The CDR3 covers 14 residues. Germline V CDR1 and CDR2: LNHDA, SQIVND (reference sequence). The CDR3 loop reads CASRAERVTDTQYF. In nucleotides, the CDR3 is TGTGCCAGTAGAGCCGAACGGGTTACAGATACGCAGTATTTT.

This rearrangement joins TRBV30 to TRBJ2-1; a possible D gene is TRBD1 (5 bases). Germline CDR1 GTSNPN, CDR2 SVGIG (reference sequence). The germline V and J ends were trimmed by 1 base and 6 bases, with 16 bases remaining between them. This CDR3 has 15 residues. CDR3 residues: CAWSADKLPPNEQFF. The CDR3 nucleotides read TGTGCCTGGAGTGCGGACAAGCTGCCCCCCAATGAGCAGTTCTTC.

This clone was seen just once. The rearrangement links TRBV28 to TRBJ2-7; D uncertain. Trimming shortened V by 6 bases and J by 3 bases, and 6 bases separated the two germline ends. This CDR3 has 11 residues. CDR1 MDHEN and CDR2 SYDVKM come from the germline V gene. In DNA form, the CDR3 reads TGTGCCAGCAGGTCCCTCTACGAGCAGTACTTC. It is translated as CASRSLYEQYF.

The DNA of the CDR3 is TGTGCCAGCAGCCTCCGCGGGACTCAACTTAATCAGCCCCAGCATTTT. This encodes CASSLRGTQLNQPQHF. The J gene is TRBJ1-5, the V gene TRBV7-8, with D maybe TRBD1 (5 bases). CDR1 is SGHVS and CDR2 is FQNEAQ in the germline V gene. V was clipped by 5 bases and J by 4 bases, with 18 bases between them. CDR3 length: 16 residues.

The chain employs TRBV28 and TRBJ2-2, with 8 nucleotides matching TRBD2. Unmatched junction bases numbered 5, after V lost 6 bases and J lost 2 bases. The CDR3 is made up of 15 amino acids. Germline lookup yields CDR1 MDHEN and CDR2 SYDVKM. CDR3 sequence reads: CASSVGGANTGELFF. DNA of the CDR3: TGTGCCAGCAGCGTCGGGGGGGCCAACACCGGGGAGCTGTTTTTT.

V usage is TRBV29-1 and J usage is TRBJ1-3; D is unresolved. The CDR3 runs 11 residues. The germline V gene encodes CDR1 SQVTM and CDR2 ANQGSEA. V lost 4 bases to trimming and J lost 7 bases, with 8 bases between them. The CDR3 reads CSVVTGNTIYF. The CDR3 region has the DNA TGCAGCGTTGTTACGGGGAACACCATATATTTT.

This chain's CDR3 is CASNQGITRDSPLHF. For the CDR3, the DNA is TGTGCCAGCAACCAGGGGATAACCCGCGATTCACCCCTCCACTTT. V is TRBV27 and J is TRBJ1-6, with D tentatively TRBD1 (6 bases). This CDR3 is built from 15 residues. Germline V lookup: CDR1 MNHEY, CDR2 SMNVEV (reference sequence). V dropped 7 bases and J dropped 8 bases, with 18 bases sitting between them.

This rearrangement joins TRBV18 to TRBJ1-1; 9 bases are shared with TRBD1. CDR1 and CDR2 from the germline V gene are KGHSH and LQKENI. The CDR3 has 13 amino acids. The V segment lost 6 bases and the J segment 5 bases; nucleotides outside the gene matches: 4. CDR3 sequence: CASSSGTGTEAFF. The CDR3 DNA sequence: TGTGCCAGCTCCAGCGGGACAGGGACTGAAGCTTTCTTT.

The chain uses TRBV9 and TRBJ2-5; TRBD2 matches 10 bases. Trimming at V came to 7 bases and at J to 4 bases, leaving 10 bases not matched to a gene. Germline CDR1 is SGDLS and CDR2 is YYNGEE. The CDR3 extends over 15 amino acids. CDR3 protein: CASAPSGGALETQYF. CDR3 in DNA: TGTGCCAGCGCCCCCAGCGGGGGGGCACTAGAGACCCAGTACTTC. The full variable domain, its missing parts supplied by reference TRBV9 and TRBJ2-5, is DSGVTQTPKHLITATGQRVTLRCSPRSGDLSVYWYQQSLDQGLQFLIQYYNGEERAKGNILERFSAQQFPDLHSELNLSSLELGDSALYFCASAPSGGALETQYFGPGTRLLVL.

The count of this clone is one. The chain employs TRBV7-6 and TRBJ1-3; the D is unclear. This CDR3 spans 16 amino acids. Trimming left V 0 bases short and J 1 base short, with 10 bases between. Germline-derived CDR1 and CDR2 are SGHVS and FNYEAQ. The CDR3 nucleotides read TGTGCCAGCAGCTTAGCTTCAGGAGGGTCTGGAAACACCATATATTTT. Protein: CASSLASGGSGNTIYF.

The chain links TRBV11-2 to TRBJ2-2; D is undetermined. The CDR3 length is 14 residues. V was pared by 0 bases and J by 8 bases, with 10 bases between. Germline CDR1 reads SGHAT; CDR2 reads FQNNGV. CDR3 protein: CASSLEVSVGELFF. The CDR3 DNA sequence: TGTGCCAGCAGCTTAGAAGTTTCGGTGGGGGAGCTGTTTTTT.

This chain uses TRBV11-2 with TRBJ2-3; D call uncertain. V dropped 6 bases and J dropped 3 bases, with 13 bases sitting between them. The CDR3 runs 14 residues. CDR1 and CDR2 from the germline V gene are SGHAT and FQNNGV. The CDR3 spells CASRPSLLTDTQYF. Written as DNA, the CDR3 is TGTGCCAGCAGGCCAAGCCTGTTGACAGATACGCAGTATTTT.

CDR3 protein: CASSLAQGVRSTEAFF. The CDR3 bases are TGTGCCAGCAGCTTGGCGCAGGGGGTGAGGTCCACTGAAGCTTTCTTT. The chain combines TRBV5-4 with TRBJ1-1; 7 bases map to TRBD1. Germline assignment: CDR1 SGHNT and CDR2 YYREEE (reference sequence). Losses at the gene ends were 0 bases for V and 4 bases for J; bases not matched to a gene: 9. CDR3 length equals 16 residues.